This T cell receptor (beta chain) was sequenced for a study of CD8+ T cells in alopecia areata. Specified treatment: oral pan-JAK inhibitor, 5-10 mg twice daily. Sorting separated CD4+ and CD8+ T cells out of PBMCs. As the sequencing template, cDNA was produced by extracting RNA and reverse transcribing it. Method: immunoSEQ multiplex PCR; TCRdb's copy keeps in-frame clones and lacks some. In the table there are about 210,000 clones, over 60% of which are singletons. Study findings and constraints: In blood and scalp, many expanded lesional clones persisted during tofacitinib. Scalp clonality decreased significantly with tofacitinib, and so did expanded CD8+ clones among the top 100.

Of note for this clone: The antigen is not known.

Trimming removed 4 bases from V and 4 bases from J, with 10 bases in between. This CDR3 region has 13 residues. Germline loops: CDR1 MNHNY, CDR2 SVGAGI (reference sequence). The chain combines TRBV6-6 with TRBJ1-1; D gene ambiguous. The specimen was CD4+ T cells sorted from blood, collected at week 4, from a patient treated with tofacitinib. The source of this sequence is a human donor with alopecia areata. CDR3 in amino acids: CASSFAAGTEAFF. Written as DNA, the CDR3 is TGTGCCAGCAGTTTTGCGGCGGGCACTGAAGCTTTCTTT.